Shown below are 30 T cell receptor beta chains from a single sample sequenced in a study of blood T cell repertoires in COVID-19. Measured with immunoSEQ multiplex PCR; TCRdb has only the in-frame clones, and not every one. The data show 130,000 to 150,000 clones, around 89% seen once. The source material was PBMCs or T cells enriched from blood (not recorded which). Receptor source: a young woman with acute COVID-19.

This chain joins TRBV5-1 and TRBJ2-2, with 8 nucleotides matching TRBD1. The V gene's germline CDR1 is SGHRS and CDR2 YFSETQ. The J segment lost 3 bases and the V segment lost 3 bases, leaving 7 bases of the junction unmatched. CDR3 size: 16 residues. CDR3 sequence: CASSSGQARDTGELFF. The CDR3 nucleotides read TGCGCCAGCAGCTCGGGACAGGCCCGCGACACCGGGGAGCTGTTTTTT.

The chain employs TRBV5-1 and TRBJ2-1, with 12 nucleotides matching TRBD2. The CDR3 covers 18 residues. The ends lost 0 bases at V and 8 bases at J; junction bases unmatched: 12. Germline V gene sequence: CDR1 SGHRS, CDR2 YFSETQ. CDR3 nucleotides: TGCGCCAGCAGCTTGGTGCGACTAGCGGGAGATTTATTCGATGAGCAGTTCTTC. This gives the protein CASSLVRLAGDLFDEQFF.

The chain combines TRBV7-2 with TRBJ2-7, with TRBD2 matching over 14 bases. This CDR3 contains 16 residues. Germline trimming cut 5 bases from V and 3 bases from J; bases unmatched to any gene: 6. Germline V gene sequence: CDR1 SGHTA, CDR2 FQGNSA. CDR3 protein: CASSLGTSGSGYEQYF. In nucleotides, the CDR3 is TGTGCCAGCAGCCTCGGGACTAGCGGGAGTGGCTACGAGCAGTACTTC.

The chain combines TRBV29-1 with TRBJ1-2, with 11 positions matching TRBD1. This CDR3 is 13 amino acids long. V dropped 4 bases and J dropped 10; count of bases not matched to a gene: 8. Germline-derived CDR1 and CDR2 are SQVTM and ANQGSEA. The DNA for the CDR3 is TGCAGCGTTGCTTCTGGGACAGGGGGGGACTACACCTTC. As protein: CSVASGTGGDYTF.

The chain employs TRBV7-3 and TRBJ2-2; D not resolved. Trimming stripped 0 bases from V and 1 base from J, with 3 bases between. CDR3 length: 14 amino acids. The germline V gene encodes CDR1 SGHTA and CDR2 FQGTGA. The CDR3 DNA is TGTGCCAGCAGCTTAACCAAGAACACCGGGGAGCTGTTTTTT. It specifies CASSLTKNTGELFF.

The rearrangement joins TRBV7-2 to TRBJ1-2; perhaps TRBD1 as D (6 bases). Deletions cut 7 bases from V and 3 bases from J, with 27 bases between. Germline V gene lookup returns CDR1 SGHTA and CDR2 FQGNSA. CDR3 length: 18 residues. The CDR3 spells CASTRGPPGSGGDYGYTF. For the CDR3, the DNA is TGTGCCAGCACCCGGGGTCCGCCCGGGAGCGGGGGCGACTATGGCTACACCTTC.

This clone appeared once. This chain joins TRBV2 and TRBJ1-6; D may be TRBD1 (6 bases). Germline V CDR1 and CDR2: SNHLY, FYNNEI. V was trimmed by 6 bases and J by 0 bases, leaving 12 bases between them. The CDR3 runs to 16 residues. The CDR3 region has the DNA TGTGCCAGCAGGGACAGTTACCCCTCCTATAATTCACCCCTCCACTTT. The encoded protein is CASRDSYPSYNSPLHF.

V usage is TRBV15 and J usage is TRBJ2-1; 7 bases match TRBD2. The germline CDR1 and CDR2 sequences are LNHNV and YYDKDF (reference sequence). Trimming removed 5 bases from V and 5 bases from J; junction bases left unmatched: 12. The CDR3 has 16 residues. The CDR3 DNA is TGTGCCACCAGCCGTGCAGCGGGCGGGAGTGACAATGAGCAGTTCTTC. This sequence encodes CATSRAAGGSDNEQFF.

The rearrangement joins TRBV4-2 to TRBJ2-7, with a possible D match to TRBD1 (5 bases). The CDR3 totals 15 residues. From germline, CDR1 is LGHNA and CDR2 YNFKEQ. Trimming left V 0 bases short and J 5 bases short, with 14 bases between. The CDR3 nucleotides are TGTGCCAGCAGCCAAGATGTGGCAGGGAAGGACGAGCAGTACTTC. Translation: CASSQDVAGKDEQYF.

The CDR3 bases are TGTGCCAGCAGCTTGGGGTCCGGGTGGGAGTTCTTC. It is translated as CASSLGSGWEFF. V usage is TRBV5-6 and J usage is TRBJ2-1; no definite D call. The CDR3 extends over 12 amino acids. CDR1 and CDR2 from the germline V gene are SGHDT and YYEEEE. V gave up 0 bases and J gave up 14 bases, with 12 bases separating them.

This chain links TRBV14 with TRBJ1-6; D gene uncertain. V was shortened by 0 bases and J by 0 bases, with 3 bases between the two germline ends. The CDR3 is made up of 15 amino acids. CDR1 is SGHDN, CDR2 FVKESK, per germline. The CDR3 DNA reads as TGTGCCAGCAGCCAAGAGAGCTCCTATAATTCACCCCTCCACTTT. Amino acids: CASSQESSYNSPLHF.

The gene calls are TRBV19 and TRBJ1-2; 10 bases line up with TRBD1. CDR1 and CDR2 (germline): LNHDA, SQIVND (reference sequence). The CDR3 sequence is 15 residues long. The V and J ends lost 7 bases and 7 bases, in that order; junction bases with no gene match: 12. This CDR3 reads CASTLDRGASFGYTF. CDR3 bases: TGTGCCAGTACCTTGGACAGGGGGGCGTCTTTTGGCTACACCTTC.

This clone is a singleton in its sample. The V call is TRBV4-1, the J call TRBJ2-2; 12 positions agree with TRBD1. Losses at the gene ends were 2 bases for V and 3 bases for J; bases not matched to a gene: 4. CDR3 length equals 17 residues. Per the germline V gene, CDR1 is MGHRA and CDR2 is YSYEKL. The DNA for the CDR3 is TGCGCCAGCAGCCAAACCGGGACAGGGGGCTACACCGGGGAGCTGTTTTTT. Residues: CASSQTGTGGYTGELFF.

The chain is built from TRBV27 and TRBJ2-7, with D tentatively TRBD1 (6 bases). Germline V gene lookup returns CDR1 MNHEY and CDR2 SMNVEV (reference sequence). The ends were cut back, 0 bases at V and 0 bases at J, with 15 bases in the middle. This CDR3 contains 17 residues. This CDR3 reads CASSLSYSWDNSYEQYF. CDR3 DNA: TGTGCCAGCAGTTTATCTTACAGCTGGGACAACTCCTACGAGCAGTACTTC.

The chain uses TRBV9 and TRBJ2-3; no reliable D call. Trimming left V 0 bases short and J 6 bases short, with 8 bases between. The length of the CDR3 is 13 residues. Germline values: CDR1 SGDLS, CDR2 YYNGEE. CDR3 amino acids: CASSVGVTDTQYF. CDR3 coding DNA: TGTGCCAGCAGCGTAGGAGTTACCGATACGCAGTATTTT.

This clone was seen a single time. The CDR3 loop reads CASSPLGGLQPQHF. CDR3 bases: TGTGCCAGCAGCCCCTTGGGGGGGCTTCAGCCCCAGCATTTT. The chain combines TRBV7-9 with TRBJ1-5; D is perhaps TRBD1 (6 bases). Germline V gene data show CDR1 as SEHNR and CDR2 as FQNEAQ (reference sequence). Trimming left V 5 bases short and J 6 bases short, with 14 bases between. This CDR3 has 14 residues.

The chain couples TRBV28 to TRBJ2-1; TRBD2 aligns across 13 bases. Germline-derived CDR1 and CDR2 are MDHEN and SYDVKM. This CDR3 is built from 16 residues. V was clipped by 6 bases and J by 7 bases; unmatched bases: 9. The CDR3 reads CASRKGLAGLSNEQFF. As DNA, the CDR3 is TGTGCCAGCAGGAAGGGACTAGCGGGATTGTCGAATGAGCAGTTCTTC.

The rearrangement joins TRBV28 to TRBJ2-4; D might be TRBD1 (6 bases). The CDR3 is 16 amino acids. In germline, CDR1 is MDHEN, CDR2 SYDVKM. V gave up 6 bases and J gave up 1 base, with 16 bases separating them. The CDR3 DNA reads TGTGCCAGCAGCCGGGACACCACCGGGGCCAAAAACATTCAGTACTTC. Translating gives CASSRDTTGAKNIQYF. Complete variable domain (other parts from reference TRBV28 and TRBJ2-4): DVKVTQSSRYLVKRTGEKVFLECVQDMDHENMFWYRQDPGLGLRLIYFSYDVKMKEKGDIPEGYSVSREKKERFSLILESASTNQTSMYLCASSRDTTGAKNIQYFGAGTRLSVL.

This sequence joins TRBV29-1 and TRBJ2-2, with 7 bases that match TRBD2. CDR1 is SQVTM and CDR2 is ANQGSEA in the germline V gene. The V segment lost 7 bases and the J segment 6 bases; nucleotides outside the gene matches: 20. The CDR3 consists of 17 residues. CDR3 residues: CSAFRGTGGLLAGELFF. In DNA form, the CDR3 reads TGCAGCGCCTTTCGGGGAACGGGAGGCCTACTGGCCGGGGAGCTGTTTTTT.

The CDR3 DNA is TGTGCCAGTAGTATTTTGCGGGACGCAGATACGCAGTATTTT. This gives the protein CASSILRDADTQYF. The rearrangement joins TRBV19 to TRBJ2-3; D might be TRBD2 (6 bases). This CDR3 contains 14 residues. V was trimmed by 3 bases and J by 4 bases, leaving 11 bases between them. Germline CDR1 LNHDA, CDR2 SQIVND (reference sequence).

The chain uses TRBV7-9 and TRBJ1-1; a weak D match, TRBD1 (5 bases). The germline V gene has CDR1 SEHNR and CDR2 FQNEAQ (reference sequence). V lost 2 bases, J lost 3 bases, and 7 bases lay in between. CDR3 length: 13 residues. Here the CDR3 reads CASSLLGDTEAFF. Here the CDR3 DNA reads TGTGCCAGCAGCTTATTAGGGGACACTGAAGCTTTCTTT.

V is TRBV20-1 and J is TRBJ1-4, with 7 nucleotides matching TRBD1. The CDR3 is 13 residues long. Trimming at V came to 3 bases and at J to 8 bases, leaving 6 bases not matched to a gene. Per the germline V gene, CDR1 is DFQATT and CDR2 is SNEGSKA (reference sequence). CDR3 DNA: TGCAGTGCTAGTAGACAGGGTGCCGAAAAACTGTTTTTT. Its translation: CSASRQGAEKLFF.

The rearrangement uses TRBV7-9 and TRBJ2-3; possible D gene TRBD1, 6 bases. Trimming left V 0 bases short and J 8 bases short, with 9 bases between. CDR1 and CDR2 (germline): SEHNR, FQNEAQ (reference sequence). The CDR3 runs to 13 residues. The CDR3 spells CASSLAGHSTQYF. In DNA, the CDR3 is TGTGCCAGCAGCTTAGCGGGACACAGTACGCAGTATTTT. The full variable domain, its missing parts supplied by reference TRBV7-9 and TRBJ2-3, is DTGVSQNPRHKITKRGQNVTFRCDPISEHNRLYWYRQTLGQGPEFLTYFQNEAQLEKSRLLSDRFSAERPKGSFSTLEIQRTEQGDSAMYLCASSLAGHSTQYFGPGTRLTVL.

The chain links TRBV11-1 to TRBJ1-6; the D gene is possibly TRBD1 (6 bases). CDR3 size: 15 residues. Trimming cost V 5 bases and J 10 bases, with 18 bases left between them. From germline, CDR1 is SGHAT and CDR2 FQDESV (reference sequence). The CDR3 protein is CASSPWATGNSPLHF. In nucleotides, the CDR3 is TGTGCCAGCAGCCCTTGGGCCACAGGGAACTCACCCCTCCACTTT.

The chain employs TRBV16 and TRBJ1-5, with D possibly matching TRBD1 (6 bases). The CDR3 totals 14 residues. Germline values: CDR1 KGHSY, CDR2 FQNENV. V shed 7 bases and J shed 7 bases, with 17 bases lying between them. The CDR3 loop reads CASNEDSLVQPQHF. The CDR3 DNA reads TGTGCCAGCAACGAGGACAGTCTGGTCCAGCCCCAGCATTTT.

The gene calls are TRBV28 and TRBJ2-5; 12 bases fit TRBD2. Trimming removed 5 bases from V and 4 bases from J; junction bases left unmatched: 5. The V gene's germline CDR1 is MDHEN and CDR2 SYDVKM. This CDR3 comprises 15 residues. CDR3 region: CASSISSGRAETQYF. CDR3 nucleotide sequence: TGTGCCAGCAGTATCTCTAGCGGGAGGGCAGAGACCCAGTACTTC.

The V and J genes are TRBV6-9 and TRBJ1-1, with D perhaps TRBD1 (5 bases). The CDR3 is made up of 18 amino acids. Germline V gene data show CDR1 as MNHGY and CDR2 as SVAAGI. Deletions cut 8 bases from V and 1 base from J, with 26 bases between. The CDR3 is CASSGDVEGFRPNTEAFF. CDR3 in DNA: TGTGCCAGCTCGGGGGATGTGGAGGGTTTTCGGCCGAACACTGAAGCTTTCTTT.

The chain links TRBV5-6 to TRBJ2-7; possible D gene TRBD2, 6 bases. Germline CDR1 and CDR2: SGHDT and YYEEEE. Trimming shortened V by 0 bases and J by 0 bases, and 10 bases separated the two germline ends. The length of the CDR3 is 15 residues. The CDR3 region has the DNA TGTGCCAGCAGCTTGGTGACAGCGGGCTCCTACGAGCAGTACTTC. The encoded protein is CASSLVTAGSYEQYF.

The rearrangement uses TRBV27 and TRBJ2-7; no reliable D call. The germline gives CDR1 MNHEY, CDR2 SMNVEV (reference sequence). The length of the CDR3 is 13 residues. V shed 2 bases and J shed 2 bases, with 7 bases lying between them. CDR3 bases: TGTGCCAGCAGTTTAGCGGCCCCCTACGAGCAGTACTTC. Protein product: CASSLAAPYEQYF.

The chain combines TRBV21-1 with TRBJ2-1; whether TRBD1, the table's D call, matches the DNA was not checked. TRBV21-1 is classified as a pseudogene. The CDR3 sequence is 14 residues long. CDR3 sequence: CASSERTEYNEQFF. The CDR3 coding sequence is TGTGCCAGCAGCGAACGGACAGAATACAATGAGCAGTTCTTC.